One and the same sample provided the 15 T cell receptor beta chains below, sequenced in a study of blood T cell repertoires in COVID-19. TCRdb keeps only in-frame clones here, not all; method: immunoSEQ multiplex PCR. The sample records approximately 180,000 clones, 76% being singletons. The sequenced sample consisted of PBMCs or T cells enriched from blood (not recorded which). The source of these receptors is a woman in her fifties or sixties with acute COVID-19.

This clone showed up just a few times. V is TRBV12-2 and J is TRBJ2-7; TRBD1, the table's D call, was not compared with the DNA. TRBV12-2 is given as a pseudogene. The CDR3 has 18 amino acids. The CDR3 region has the DNA TGTGCAAGTCGCCTCGCCCCCCGACAGAAGAGACAGGTCTACGAGCAGTACGTC. Its translation is CASRLAPRQKRQVYEQYV.

The chain uses TRBV27 and TRBJ1-1; D is unclear. The CDR3 loop spans 13 amino acids. CDR1 and CDR2 from the germline V gene are MNHEY and SMNVEV (reference sequence). The V end was cut by 3 bases, the J end by 1 base, with 6 bases between. CDR3 in amino acids: CASSLGENTEAFF. The CDR3 coding sequence is TGTGCCAGCAGTTTGGGAGAGAACACTGAAGCTTTCTTT.

This clone was counted between two and nine times. This rearrangement joins TRBV4-1 to TRBJ2-4; 8 bases are shared with TRBD2. Germline V lookup: CDR1 MGHRA, CDR2 YSYEKL. The CDR3 loop spans 16 amino acids. J was trimmed by 5 bases and V by 4 bases; bases with no gene match: 10. The CDR3 nucleotides are TGCGCCAGCAGCCCGCTCGGCGGGGGGCCCCAAAACATTCAGTACTTC. This codes for CASSPLGGGPQNIQYF.

The chain couples TRBV4-1 to TRBJ1-6, with D possibly matching TRBD1 (5 bases). With 6 bases removed from V and 8 bases from J, the gap between germline ends came to 14 bases. Germline CDR1 MGHRA, CDR2 YSYEKL. The CDR3 runs 14 residues. The CDR3 loop is CASSLLQGYSPLHF. The CDR3 DNA reads as TGCGCCAGCAGTCTCCTCCAGGGATATTCACCCCTCCACTTT.

J is TRBJ2-7 and V is TRBV19, with D maybe TRBD1 (6 bases). Germline CDR1 and CDR2: LNHDA and SQIVND (reference sequence). CDR3 length: 15 amino acids. V lost 1 base and J 4 bases, leaving 14 bases between the germline ends. The CDR3 bases are TGTGCCAGTAGTATAGCTGCAGGGGTAGGGTACGAGCAGTACGTC. It codes for CASSIAAGVGYEQYV.

This clone has only a few counts. This rearrangement joins TRBV13 to TRBJ1-2; the D gene is possibly TRBD1 (6 bases). Germline V gene sequence: CDR1 PRHDT, CDR2 FYEKMQ (reference sequence). The CDR3 contains 14 residues. Trimming removed 0 bases at V and 7 bases at J, with 12 bases between. The CDR3 DNA sequence: TGTGCCAGCAGCTTAGGACAGGGAATCTCTGGCTACACCTTC. Translated: CASSLGQGISGYTF.

The chain combines TRBV24-1 with TRBJ2-2; 7 bases fit TRBD1. Looked up from germline, CDR1 is KGHDR and CDR2 is SFDVKD. The V segment lost 1 base and the J segment 6 bases; nucleotides outside the gene matches: 10. The CDR3 is made up of 17 amino acids. The CDR3 coding sequence is TGTGCCACCAGTGATTTACCTGTCGGGCAGGGGGCCGGGGAGCTGTTTTTT. Encoded protein: CATSDLPVGQGAGELFF.

This clone came up a few times. The chain is built from TRBV5-1 and TRBJ2-5; D not certain. V dropped 0 bases and J dropped 5 bases, with 20 bases sitting between them. The CDR3 covers 17 residues. Germline V CDR1 and CDR2: SGHRS, YFSETQ. The CDR3 reads CASSLVVGQPVGETQYF. CDR3 sequence (DNA): TGCGCCAGCAGCTTGGTGGTTGGTCAGCCAGTGGGCGAGACCCAGTACTTC.

The chain uses TRBV6-5 and TRBJ1-1; 7 bases map to TRBD1. Unmatched junction bases numbered 12, after V lost 7 bases and J lost 4 bases. CDR1 is MNHEY, CDR2 SVGAGI, per germline. CDR3 size: 15 residues. The CDR3 region has the DNA TGTGCCAGCAACCAACATAGTCAGGGGGGCACTGAAGCTTTCTTT. It codes for CASNQHSQGGTEAFF.

The chain is built from TRBV18 and TRBJ1-5; D remains unclear. CDR3 length: 14 amino acids. V gave up 2 bases and J gave up 0 bases, with 5 bases separating them. The germline CDR1 and CDR2 sequences are KGHSH and LQKENI. This CDR3 reads CASSPSDSNQPQHF. For the CDR3, the DNA is TGTGCCAGCTCACCATCAGATAGCAATCAGCCCCAGCATTTT.

The chain carries TRBV11-3 and TRBJ2-3; 12 bases are shared with TRBD2. Germline V gives CDR1 SGHNT, CDR2 YENEEA. Germline trimming cut 1 base from V and 4 bases from J; bases unmatched to any gene: 6. The CDR3 is made up of 17 amino acids. The CDR3 DNA follows: TGTGCCAGCAGCTTAGGGGCTAGCGGGGGGGCCGCAGATACGCAGTATTTT. Translation gives CASSLGASGGAADTQYF.

The chain employs TRBV27 and TRBJ2-7, with TRBD2 identical over 8 bases. V lost 3 bases and J lost 5; bases outside the gene matches: 18. Germline V gene sequence: CDR1 MNHEY, CDR2 SMNVEV (reference sequence). The CDR3 is made up of 18 amino acids. The CDR3 DNA reads as TGTGCCAGCAGTTTGCGGGTCGGGATGGGCGGGGGGAAGGACGAGCAGTACGTC. Translated, it gives CASSLRVGMGGGKDEQYV.

This chain links TRBV19 with TRBJ2-3, with D possibly TRBD1 on 6 matching bases. Germline V gene lookup returns CDR1 LNHDA and CDR2 SQIVND (reference sequence). The CDR3 has 13 residues. V was clipped by 7 bases and J by 2 bases, with 10 bases between them. Here the CDR3 DNA reads TGTGCCAGTACCCGGACAGACACAGATACGCAGTATTTT. Translated: CASTRTDTDTQYF.

This chain links TRBV10-3 with TRBJ2-7; no reliable D call. The CDR3 is 15 residues long. Per the germline V gene, CDR1 is ENHRY and CDR2 is SYGVKD. The V and J ends lost 3 bases and 0 bases respectively, with 12 bases between them. This CDR3 is CAISDSAESSYEQYV. The CDR3 coding sequence is TGTGCCATCAGTGATAGTGCCGAAAGCTCCTACGAGCAGTACGTC.

The chain has TRBV19 and TRBJ1-5; D is perhaps TRBD1 (6 bases). The V end was cut by 4 bases, the J end by 6 bases, with 16 bases between. Germline V gene lookup returns CDR1 LNHDA and CDR2 SQIVND (reference sequence). The CDR3 has 15 residues. CDR3 sequence (DNA): TGTGCCAGTAGTACCACAGGGTCCGCAGGTCAGCCCCAGCATTTT. Translating gives CASSTTGSAGQPQHF.